This T cell receptor (beta chain) is drawn from a study of T cell changes during pregnancy in multiple sclerosis. In regard to this clone: One junction end disagrees with the germline gene, perhaps due to a read error. The same CDR3 is also encoded by other DNA sequences in this sample.

Clones were read by immunoSEQ multiplex PCR, and TCRdb kept only the in-frame ones, dropping some. The sample lists tens of thousands of clones; 90% were seen once. This CDR3 region has 15 residues. CDR1 is MGHRA, CDR2 YSYEKL, per germline. This TCR was recovered from a female donor with multiple sclerosis, enrolled in a pregnancy study. The V call is TRBV4-1, the J call TRBJ2-1; TRBD1 agrees at 7 bases. The specimen was CD8+ T cells from peripheral blood mononuclear cells, collected before pregnancy. CDR3 residues: CASSQGQGPYNEQFF. CDR3 nucleotide sequence: TGCGCCAGCAGCCAAGGACAGGGCCCCTACAATGAGCAATTCTTC.